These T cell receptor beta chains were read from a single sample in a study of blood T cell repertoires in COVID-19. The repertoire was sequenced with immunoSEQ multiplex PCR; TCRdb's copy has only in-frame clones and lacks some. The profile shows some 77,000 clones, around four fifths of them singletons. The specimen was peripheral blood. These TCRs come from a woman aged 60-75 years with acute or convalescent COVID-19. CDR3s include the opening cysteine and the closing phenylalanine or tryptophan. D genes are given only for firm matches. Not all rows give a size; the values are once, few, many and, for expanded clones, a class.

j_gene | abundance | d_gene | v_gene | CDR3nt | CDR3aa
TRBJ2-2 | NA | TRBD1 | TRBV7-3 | TGTGCCAGCAGCCAGGGACAGGCGAACACCGGGGAGCTGTTTTTT | CASSQGQANTGELFF
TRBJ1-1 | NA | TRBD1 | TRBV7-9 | TGTGCCAGCAGCCTGACAGGGACGAACACTGAAGCTTTCTTT | CASSLTGTNTEAFF
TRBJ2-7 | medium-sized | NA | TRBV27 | TGTGCCAGCAGCCTCGATTCGCGGGGCGAGCAGTACTTC | CASSLDSRGEQYF
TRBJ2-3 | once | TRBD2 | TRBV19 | TGTGCCAGTACCCGAGCGGGGGGGGCGGGCACGCAGTATTTT | CASTRAGGAGTQYF
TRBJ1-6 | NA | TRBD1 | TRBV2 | TGTGCCAGGGCTGGGACAGGGCTGAATAATAATTCACCCCTCCACTTT | CARAGTGLNNNSPLHF
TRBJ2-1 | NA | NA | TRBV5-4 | TGTGCCAGCCATAGCGGAACTGGCAACAATGAGCAGTTCTTC | CASHSGTGNNEQFF
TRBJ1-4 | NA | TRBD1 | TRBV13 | TGTGCCAGCAGCTCGAGACAGGGACCCGAAAAACTGTTTTTT | CASSSRQGPEKLFF
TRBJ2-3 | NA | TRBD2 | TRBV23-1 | TGCGCCAGCAGTCAACCAAGGACTAGCGGGACCCATCACCCTCCCGCAGATACGCAGTATTTT | CASSQPRTSGTHHPPADTQYF
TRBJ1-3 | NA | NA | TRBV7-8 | TGTGCCAGCAGCTTTCGTGCCGCGGAGGGGTCTGGAAACACCATATATTTT | CASSFRAAEGSGNTIYF
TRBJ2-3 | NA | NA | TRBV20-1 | TGCAGTGGAGGCGGCGCAGATACGCAGTATTTT | CSGGGADTQYF
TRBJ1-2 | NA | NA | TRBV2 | TGTGCCAGCAGCTACAGACGGGAGACTGGCTACACCTTC | CASSYRRETGYTF
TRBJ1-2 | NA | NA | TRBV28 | TGTGCCACACGACAGGCCCCGAGGGGCTACACCTTC | CATRQAPRGYTF
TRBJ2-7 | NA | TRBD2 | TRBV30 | TGTGCCTGGAGTGTACCCACACCTCTAGCGGGAGTTCGGAGTTACGAGCAGTACTTC | CAWSVPTPLAGVRSYEQYF
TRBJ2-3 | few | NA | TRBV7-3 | TGTGCCAGCAGCGGCGGCGCCGGGGCAGATACGCAGTATTTT | CASSGGAGADTQYF
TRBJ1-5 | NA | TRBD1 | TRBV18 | TGTGCCAGCTCACCCGCTAACAGGGGGCTGAGCAATCAGCCCCAGCATTTT | CASSPANRGLSNQPQHF
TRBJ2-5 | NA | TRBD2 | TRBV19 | TGTGCCAGCGGCGGGAGGGCCTCGGAGACCCAGTACTTC | CASGGRASETQYF
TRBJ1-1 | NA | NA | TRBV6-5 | TGTGCCAGCAGTATTACCGGGACAACTGAAGCTTTCTTT | CASSITGTTEAFF
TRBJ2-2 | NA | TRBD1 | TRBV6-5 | TGTGCCAGCAGAGGAACCAGGGGGCGAACCGGGGAGCTGTTTTTT | CASRGTRGRTGELFF
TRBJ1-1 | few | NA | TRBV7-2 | TGTGCCAGCAGCTTAGAACACCAGACTGAAGCTTTCTTT | CASSLEHQTEAFF
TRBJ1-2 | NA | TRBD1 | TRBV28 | TGTGCCGCGGCCGGGACAGGGAGTAACTATGGCTACACCTTC | CAAAGTGSNYGYTF
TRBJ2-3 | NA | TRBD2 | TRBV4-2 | TGTGCCAGCAGCCAAGAAGGGGCTAGCGGGGCCTCGGGAGATACGCAGTATTTT | CASSQEGASGASGDTQYF
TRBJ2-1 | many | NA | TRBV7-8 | TGTGCCAGCAGCTTAGTGCTCGTGGAGGGAGTGCAGTTCTTC | CASSLVLVEGVQFF
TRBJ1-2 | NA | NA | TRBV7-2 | TGTGCCAGCAGCCGCAGTACGGGGGACTACACCTTC | CASSRSTGDYTF
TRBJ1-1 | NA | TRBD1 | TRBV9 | TGTGCCAGCAGCCCTACAGGGACAGGGAACACTGAAGCTTTCTTT | CASSPTGTGNTEAFF
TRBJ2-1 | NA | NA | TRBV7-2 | TGTGCCAGCAGCTTAGACGCGGGGCCCAATGAGCAGTTCTTC | CASSLDAGPNEQFF
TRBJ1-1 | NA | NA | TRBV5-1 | TGCGCCAGCAGCGTCAAGGAGGGCAGTGAAGCTTTCTTT | CASSVKEGSEAFF
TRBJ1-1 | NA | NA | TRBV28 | TGTGCCAGCAGAAGACTCAGGAACACTGAAGCTTTCTTT | CASRRLRNTEAFF
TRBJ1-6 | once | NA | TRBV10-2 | TGCGCCAGCAGGGGTGGGGGGTATGAATCACCCCTCCACTTT | CASRGGGYESPLHF
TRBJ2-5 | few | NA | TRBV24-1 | TGTGCCACCAGTGGGGGGACACTGCAAGAGACCCAGTACTTC | CATSGGTLQETQYF
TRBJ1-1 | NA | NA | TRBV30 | TGTGCCTGGAGTGTAAGGGAGGTGAACACTGAAGCTTTCTTT | CAWSVREVNTEAFF
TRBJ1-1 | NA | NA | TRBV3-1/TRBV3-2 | TGTGCCAGCAGCCACCGACACCAGAACACTGAAGCTTTCTTT | CASSHRHQNTEAFF
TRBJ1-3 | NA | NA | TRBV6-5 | TGTGCCAGCAGAGCTCAAAGCTCTGGAAACACCATATATTTT | CASRAQSSGNTIYF
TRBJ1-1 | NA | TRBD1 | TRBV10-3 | TGTGCCATCGGGGACAGGGGTGAAGCTTTCTTT | CAIGDRGEAFF
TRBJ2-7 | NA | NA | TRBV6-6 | TGTGCCAGCAGTCCCCGGAGGGTATACGAGCAGTACTTC | CASSPRRVYEQYF
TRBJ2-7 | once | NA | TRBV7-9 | TGTGCCAGCAGCTTAAGGCAGGGTGGTCACGAGCAGTACTTC | CASSLRQGGHEQYF
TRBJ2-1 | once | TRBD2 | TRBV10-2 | TGCGCCAGCAGTGCCCGGGGGACTAGCGGGGGGGCGGATGAGCAGTTCTTC | CASSARGTSGGADEQFF
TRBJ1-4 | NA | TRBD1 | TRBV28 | TGTGCCAGCGGCCAAGGGACAGGGTCATTCGCAACTAATGAAAAACTGTTTTTT | CASGQGTGSFATNEKLFF
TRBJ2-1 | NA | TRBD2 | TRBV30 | TGTGCCTGGAGTCGGATAACCAAATGGACTAGCGGGGGGGAAAGCTCCTACAATGAGCAGTTCTTC | CAWSRITKWTSGGESSYNEQFF
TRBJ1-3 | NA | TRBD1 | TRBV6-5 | TGTGCCAGCAGTTACTCGAGGGGGCGTCCTGGAAACACCATATATTTT | CASSYSRGRPGNTIYF
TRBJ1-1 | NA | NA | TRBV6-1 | TGTGCCAGCAGTGTTCAGATCATGAACACTGAAGCTTTCTTT | CASSVQIMNTEAFF
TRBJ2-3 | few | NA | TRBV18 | TGTGCCAGCTCACCACCAACAGGGCCCTACCCAGATACGCAGTATTTT | CASSPPTGPYPDTQYF
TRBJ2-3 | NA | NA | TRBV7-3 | TGTGCCAGCAGCTCTGGACAGAGCACAGATACGCAGTATTTT | CASSSGQSTDTQYF
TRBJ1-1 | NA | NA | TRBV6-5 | TGTGCCACCCGTCTTAGTTTCATGAACACTGAAGCTTTCTTT | CATRLSFMNTEAFF
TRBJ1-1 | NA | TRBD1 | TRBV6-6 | TGTGCCAGCAGGGGACAGGGGGGAAGCACTGAAGCTTTCTTT | CASRGQGGSTEAFF
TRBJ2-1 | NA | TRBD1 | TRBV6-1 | TGTGCCAGCAGTGAAGCCATGACAGGGCCTCGAAATGAGCAGTTCTTC | CASSEAMTGPRNEQFF
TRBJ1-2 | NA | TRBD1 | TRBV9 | TGTGCCAGCAGCGCCAGGACAGGGGGCGACTATGGCTACACCTTC | CASSARTGGDYGYTF
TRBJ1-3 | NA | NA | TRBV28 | TGTGCCAGCAGTTTCGGTACTCTCTCTGGAAACACCATATATTTT | CASSFGTLSGNTIYF
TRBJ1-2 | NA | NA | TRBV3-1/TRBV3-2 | TGTGCCAGCAGCCAAGCAGGGGTGATGAACTATGGCTACACCTTC | CASSQAGVMNYGYTF
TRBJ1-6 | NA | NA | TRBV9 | TGTGCCAGCAGCGTTGACGGGGGGAAAAATTCACCCCTCCACTTT | CASSVDGGKNSPLHF
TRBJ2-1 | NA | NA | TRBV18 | TGTGCCAGCTCACCCGGACAGCCCTACAATGAGCAGTTCTTC | CASSPGQPYNEQFF
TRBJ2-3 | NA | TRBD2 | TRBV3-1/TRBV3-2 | TGTGCCAGCAGCCTTGATGGATTGCGGGGGGGAGAACGCACAGATACGCAGTATTTT | CASSLDGLRGGERTDTQYF